Described below is a single T cell receptor beta chain sequence and its context. Authors' processing steps: Amplification with reference gene primers provided the estimates of nucleated cell counts. The table came from immunoSEQ multiplex PCR; TCRdb's copy has only in-frame clones and leaves some out. The DNA gave D and trimming, while V, J and clone size come from that table. Among fewer than 350,000 clones listed, 65% to 90% were seen once. The data stem from a study of blood T cell repertoires in COVID-19. About the research overall: Both acute and convalescent COVID-19 samples were obtained from the United States, Italy and Spain. Sample material is recorded as cDNA or gDNA derived from T cells, B-cell-depleted T cells, or PBMCs.

The CDR3 has 13 residues. V lost 3 bases, J lost 1 base, and 7 bases lay in between. Germline CDR1 SEHNR, CDR2 FQNEAQ (reference sequence). The sample was peripheral blood. The rearrangement joins TRBV7-9 to TRBJ2-7; tentative D call: TRBD1 (5 bases). This TCR came from a human donor in a cohort sampled during active COVID-19. CDR3 in DNA: TGTGCCAGCAGCTTTGACAGATCCTACGAGCAGTACTTC. It codes for CASSFDRSYEQYF.